The clone carrying this T cell receptor (beta chain) was recorded a few times. Its antigen is as yet unknown. Investigators reverse transcribed all isolated RNA, so they sequenced expressed TCRB transcripts. Only in-frame clones appear in the TCRdb table, and some are missing; sequencing was by immunoSEQ multiplex PCR. The sample includes 550,000 to 850,000 clones, 13% of them seen just once. Trimming removed 4 bases at V and 7 bases at J, with 11 bases between. Germline CDR1 is SGHRS and CDR2 is YFSETQ. CDR3 length: 12 residues. This sample was included in a study of beta chain features in type 1 diabetes. Findings and caveats of the study: All four CD4+ subsets of Type 1 diabetes patients contained TCRB CDR3s that were moderately but significantly shorter. The question left open here concerned HLA type influencing TCRB rearrangement.

The chain carries TRBV5-1 and TRBJ1-1; weak D call: TRBD1 (5 bases). This TCR came from a man younger than 30 with type 1 diabetes. What was sequenced was naive CD4+ T cells from blood. CDR3 sequence reads: CASSHMGLEAFF. The CDR3 region has the DNA TGCGCCAGCAGCCACATGGGGCTTGAAGCTTTCTTT.